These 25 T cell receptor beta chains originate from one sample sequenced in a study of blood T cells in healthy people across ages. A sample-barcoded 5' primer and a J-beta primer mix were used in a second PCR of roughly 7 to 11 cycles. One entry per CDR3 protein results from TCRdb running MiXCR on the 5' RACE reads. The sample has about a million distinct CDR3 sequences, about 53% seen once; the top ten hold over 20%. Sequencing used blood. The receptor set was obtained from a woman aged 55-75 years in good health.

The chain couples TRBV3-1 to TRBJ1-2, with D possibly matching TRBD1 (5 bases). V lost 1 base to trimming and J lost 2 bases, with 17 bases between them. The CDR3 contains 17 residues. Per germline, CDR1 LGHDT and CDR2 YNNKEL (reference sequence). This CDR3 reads CASSQGPDRFRNYGYTF. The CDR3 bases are TGTGCCAGCAGCCAAGGACCAGACAGATTCCGCAACTATGGCTACACCTTC. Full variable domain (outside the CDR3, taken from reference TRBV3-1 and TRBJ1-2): DTAVSQTPKYLVTQMGNDKSIKCEQNLGHDTMYWYKQDSKKFLKIMFSYNNKELIINETVPNRFSPKSPDKAHLNLHINSLELGDSAVYFCASSQGPDRFRNYGYTFGSGTRLTVV.

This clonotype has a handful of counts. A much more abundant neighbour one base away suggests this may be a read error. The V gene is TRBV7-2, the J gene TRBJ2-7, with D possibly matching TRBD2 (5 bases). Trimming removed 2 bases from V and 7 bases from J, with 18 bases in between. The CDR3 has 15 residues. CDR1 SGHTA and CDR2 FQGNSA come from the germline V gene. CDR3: CASSLPHAGGDEQYF. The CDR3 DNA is TGTGCCAGCAGCTTACCCCACGCGGGTGGGGATGAGCAGTACTTC.

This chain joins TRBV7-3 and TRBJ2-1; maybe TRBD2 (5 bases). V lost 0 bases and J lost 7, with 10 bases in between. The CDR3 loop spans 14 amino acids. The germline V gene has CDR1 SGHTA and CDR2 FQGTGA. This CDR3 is CASSLTGEGNEQFF. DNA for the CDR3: TGTGCCAGCAGCTTAACGGGAGAAGGGAATGAGCAGTTCTTC.

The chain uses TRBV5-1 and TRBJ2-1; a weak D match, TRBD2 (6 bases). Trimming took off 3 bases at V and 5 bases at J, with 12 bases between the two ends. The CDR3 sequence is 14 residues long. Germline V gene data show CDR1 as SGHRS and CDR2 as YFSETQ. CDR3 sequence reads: CASSSRLENNEQFF. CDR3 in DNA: TGCGCCAGCAGCTCCCGACTAGAAAACAATGAGCAGTTCTTC.

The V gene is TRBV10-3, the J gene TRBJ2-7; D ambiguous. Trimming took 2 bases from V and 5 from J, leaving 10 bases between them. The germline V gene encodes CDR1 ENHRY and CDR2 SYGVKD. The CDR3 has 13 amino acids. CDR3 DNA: TGTGCCATCAGTGAGAGGGCAGACGACGAGCAGTACTTC. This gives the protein CAISERADDEQYF.

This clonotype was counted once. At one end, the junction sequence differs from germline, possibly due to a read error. The CDR3 DNA reads TGTGCCAGCGGTTTTGGGTTAGCTCAGCCCCAGCATTTT. As protein: CASGFGLAQPQHF. The chain employs TRBV12-3 or TRBV12-4 and TRBJ1-5; D not resolved. The CDR3 runs to 13 residues.

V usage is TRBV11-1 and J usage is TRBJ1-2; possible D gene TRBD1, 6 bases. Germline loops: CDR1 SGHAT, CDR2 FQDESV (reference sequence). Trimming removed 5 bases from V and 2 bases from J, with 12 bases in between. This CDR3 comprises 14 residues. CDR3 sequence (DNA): TGTGCCAGCAGCCCCGCGGGGGGCAACTATGGCTACACCTTC. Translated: CASSPAGGNYGYTF.

The DNA of the CDR3 is TGTGCCATCAGTGAGCGGACACAAGAGACCCAGTACTTC. It is translated as CAISERTQETQYF. This rearrangement joins TRBV10-3 to TRBJ2-5; D might be TRBD1 (5 bases). Trimming removed 2 bases from V and 2 bases from J, with 6 bases in between. The CDR3 covers 13 residues. The germline V gene has CDR1 ENHRY and CDR2 SYGVKD.

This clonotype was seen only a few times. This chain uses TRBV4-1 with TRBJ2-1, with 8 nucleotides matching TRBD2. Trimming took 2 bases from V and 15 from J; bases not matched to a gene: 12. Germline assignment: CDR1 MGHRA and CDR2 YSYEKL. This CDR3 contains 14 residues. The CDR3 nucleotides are TGCGCCAGCAGCCAAACGACCGGGGGGGCGCATCCGTTCTTC. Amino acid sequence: CASSQTTGGAHPFF.

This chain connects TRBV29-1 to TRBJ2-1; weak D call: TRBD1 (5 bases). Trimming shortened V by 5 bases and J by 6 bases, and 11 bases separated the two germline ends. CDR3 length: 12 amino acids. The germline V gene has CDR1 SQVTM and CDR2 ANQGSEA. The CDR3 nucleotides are TGCAGCGTTCGTCCTGGGGCCAATGAGCAGTTCTTC. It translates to CSVRPGANEQFF.

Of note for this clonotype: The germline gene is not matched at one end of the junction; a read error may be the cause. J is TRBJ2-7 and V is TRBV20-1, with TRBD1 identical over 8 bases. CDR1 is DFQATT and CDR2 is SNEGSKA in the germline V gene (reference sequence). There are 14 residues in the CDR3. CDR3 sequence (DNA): TGCAGTGCCAGAGGTACAGGGGGAGGCTACGAGCAGTACTTC. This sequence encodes CSARGTGGGYEQYF.

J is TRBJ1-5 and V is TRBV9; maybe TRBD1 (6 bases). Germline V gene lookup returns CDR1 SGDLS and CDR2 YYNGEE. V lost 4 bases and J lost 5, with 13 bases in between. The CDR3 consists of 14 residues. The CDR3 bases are TGTGCCAGCAGCACCACAGGGTGGGATCAGCCCCAGCATTTT. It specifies CASSTTGWDQPQHF.

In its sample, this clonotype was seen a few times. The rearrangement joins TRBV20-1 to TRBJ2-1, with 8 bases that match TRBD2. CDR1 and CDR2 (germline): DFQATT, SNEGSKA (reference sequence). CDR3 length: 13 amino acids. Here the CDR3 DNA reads TGCAGCACGCCGGGACTAGTCAACAATGAGCAGTTCTTC. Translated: CSTPGLVNNEQFF.

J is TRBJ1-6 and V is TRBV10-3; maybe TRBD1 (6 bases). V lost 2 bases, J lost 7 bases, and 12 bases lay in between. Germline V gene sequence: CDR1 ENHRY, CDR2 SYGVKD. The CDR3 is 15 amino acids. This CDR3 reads CAISERGGGNSPLHF. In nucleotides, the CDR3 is TGTGCCATCAGTGAGCGAGGGGGGGGGAATTCACCCCTCCACTTT.

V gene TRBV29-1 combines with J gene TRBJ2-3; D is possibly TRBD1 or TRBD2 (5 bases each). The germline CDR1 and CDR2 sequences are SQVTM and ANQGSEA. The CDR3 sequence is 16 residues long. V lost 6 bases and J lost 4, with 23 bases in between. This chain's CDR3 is CSVWGGRTSGADTQYF. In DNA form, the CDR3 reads TGCAGCGTGTGGGGCGGCCGGACTTCAGGCGCAGATACGCAGTATTTT.

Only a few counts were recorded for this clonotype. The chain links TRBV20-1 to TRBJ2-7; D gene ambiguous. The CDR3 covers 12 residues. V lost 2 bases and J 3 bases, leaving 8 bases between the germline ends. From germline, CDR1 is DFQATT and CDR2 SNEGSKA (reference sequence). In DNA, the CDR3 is TGCAGTGCTAGACCAGCAAACTACGAGCAGTACTTC. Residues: CSARPANYEQYF.

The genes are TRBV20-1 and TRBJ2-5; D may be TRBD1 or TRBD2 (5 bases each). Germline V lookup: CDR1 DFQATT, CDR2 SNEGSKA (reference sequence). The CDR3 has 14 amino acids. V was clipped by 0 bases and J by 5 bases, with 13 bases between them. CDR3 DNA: TGCAGTGCTAGAGATGGTTGGGGGAAGGAGACCCAGTACTTC. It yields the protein CSARDGWGKETQYF.

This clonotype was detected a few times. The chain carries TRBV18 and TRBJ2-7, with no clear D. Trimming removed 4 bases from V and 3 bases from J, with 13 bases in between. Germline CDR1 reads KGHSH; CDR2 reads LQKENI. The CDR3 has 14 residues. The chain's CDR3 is CASSRGSESYEQYF. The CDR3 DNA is TGTGCCAGCTCACGTGGGTCAGAAAGCTACGAGCAGTACTTC.

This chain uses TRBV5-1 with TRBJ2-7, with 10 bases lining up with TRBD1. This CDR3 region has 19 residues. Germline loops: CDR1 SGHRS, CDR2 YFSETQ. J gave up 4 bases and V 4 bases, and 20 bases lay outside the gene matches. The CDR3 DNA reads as TGCGCCAGCAGCACCCTGACAGGGGGCGAGGGACGGGGAAGATACGAGCAGTACTTC. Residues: CASSTLTGGEGRGRYEQYF.

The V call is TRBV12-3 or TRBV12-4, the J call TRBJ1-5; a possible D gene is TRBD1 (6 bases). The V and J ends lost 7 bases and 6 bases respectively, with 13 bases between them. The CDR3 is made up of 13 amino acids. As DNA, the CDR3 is TGTGCCAGCACCGAAAGGGGGATTCAGCCCCAGCATTTT. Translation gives CASTERGIQPQHF.

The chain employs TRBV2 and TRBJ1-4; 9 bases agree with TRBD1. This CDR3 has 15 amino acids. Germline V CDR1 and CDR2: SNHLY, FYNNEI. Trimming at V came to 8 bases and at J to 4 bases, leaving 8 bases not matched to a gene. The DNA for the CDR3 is TGTGCCAGCTCCTCTGACAGGGGGATTAATGAAAAACTGTTTTTT. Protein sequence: CASSSDRGINEKLFF.

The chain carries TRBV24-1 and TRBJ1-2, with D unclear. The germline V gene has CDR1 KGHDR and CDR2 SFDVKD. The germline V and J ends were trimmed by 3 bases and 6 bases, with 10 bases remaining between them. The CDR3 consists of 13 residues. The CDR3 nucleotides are TGTGCCACCAGTGATGTAAACAAGGATGGCTACACCTTC. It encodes CATSDVNKDGYTF.

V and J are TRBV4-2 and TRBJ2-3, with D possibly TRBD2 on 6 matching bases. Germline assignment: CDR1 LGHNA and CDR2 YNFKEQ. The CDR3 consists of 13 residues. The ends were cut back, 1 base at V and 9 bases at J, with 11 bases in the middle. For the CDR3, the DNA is TGTGCCAGCAGCCAAGCAAGCGGAGGGACGCAGTATTTT. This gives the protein CASSQASGGTQYF.

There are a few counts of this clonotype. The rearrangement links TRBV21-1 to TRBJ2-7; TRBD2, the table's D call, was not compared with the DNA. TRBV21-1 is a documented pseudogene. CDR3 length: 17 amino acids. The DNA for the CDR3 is TGTGCCAGCAGCCTCGTGGAGCGGGAGGGTGACACATACGAGCAGTACTTC. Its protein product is CASSLVEREGDTYEQYF.

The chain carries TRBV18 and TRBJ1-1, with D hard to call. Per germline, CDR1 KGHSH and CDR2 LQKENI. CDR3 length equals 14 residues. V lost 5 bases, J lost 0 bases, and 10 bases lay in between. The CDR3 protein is CASSSETMNTEAFF. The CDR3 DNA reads TGTGCCAGCTCATCCGAGACAATGAACACTGAAGCTTTCTTT.